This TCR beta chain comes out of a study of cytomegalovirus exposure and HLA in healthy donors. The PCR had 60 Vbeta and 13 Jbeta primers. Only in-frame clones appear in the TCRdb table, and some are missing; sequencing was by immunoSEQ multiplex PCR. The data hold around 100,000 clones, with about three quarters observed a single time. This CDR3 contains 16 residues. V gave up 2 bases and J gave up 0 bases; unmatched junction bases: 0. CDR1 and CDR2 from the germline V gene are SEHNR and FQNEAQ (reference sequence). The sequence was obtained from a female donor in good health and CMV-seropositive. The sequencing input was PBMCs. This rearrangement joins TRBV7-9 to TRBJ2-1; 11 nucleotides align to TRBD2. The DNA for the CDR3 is TGTGCCAGCAGCTTACTAGCGGGGGGCTCCTACAATGAGCAGTTCTTC. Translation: CASSLLAGGSYNEQFF. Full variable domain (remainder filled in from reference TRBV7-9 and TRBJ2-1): DTGVSQNPRHKITKRGQNVTFRCDPISEHNRLYWYRQTLGQGPEFLTYFQNEAQLEKSRLLSDRFSAERPKGSFSTLEIQRTEQGDSAMYLCASSLLAGGSYNEQFFGPGTRLTVL.